The 21 T cell receptor beta chains presented below share a single source sample, sequenced in a study of shared clonotypes between healthy human individuals. The table came from immunoSEQ multiplex PCR; TCRdb's copy has only in-frame clones and leaves some out. The table records 2 million to 3 million clones, roughly 93% of them present only once. The sample comprised naive CD4+ T cells from PBMCs. Subset meaning: CD45RA+ positively selected. These receptors came from a man younger than 35 in good health. Some clones in this sample may be carry-over from other donors' samples.

The V and J genes are TRBV7-9 and TRBJ2-3; maybe TRBD1 (5 bases). Per germline, CDR1 SEHNR and CDR2 FQNEAQ (reference sequence). The V end was cut by 1 base, the J end by 0 bases, with 17 bases between. The CDR3 runs 18 residues. CDR3: CASSLVSSTDLSTDTQYF. In DNA, the CDR3 is TGTGCCAGCAGCTTAGTATCGTCGACAGATCTTAGCACAGATACGCAGTATTTT.

This rearrangement joins TRBV5-8 to TRBJ2-7; 7 bases are a match to TRBD2. Unmatched junction bases numbered 10, after V lost 1 base and J lost 0 bases. CDR1 and CDR2 (germline): SGHTS, YDEGEE. The CDR3 contains 17 residues. The DNA of the CDR3 is TGTGCCAGCAGCTTGTTTCTTTTGGCTAGCGGCTCCTACGAGCAGTACTTC. Its protein product is CASSLFLLASGSYEQYF.

This chain uses TRBV5-1 with TRBJ2-1, with unresolved D. This CDR3 spans 15 amino acids. Germline lookup yields CDR1 SGHRS and CDR2 YFSETQ. Trimming took off 0 bases at V and 0 bases at J, with 7 bases between the two ends. The CDR3 coding sequence is TGCGCCAGCAGCTTGGACGTGGGCTCCTACAATGAGCAGTTCTTC. The encoded protein is CASSLDVGSYNEQFF.

The rearrangement links TRBV5-1 to TRBJ2-5, with 9 bases lining up with TRBD2. CDR1 is SGHRS, CDR2 YFSETQ, per germline. J lost 8 bases, V lost 4 bases, and 12 bases had no gene match. The CDR3 loop spans 15 amino acids. CDR3 amino acids: CASSQEQTSGGTQYF. In nucleotides, the CDR3 is TGCGCCAGCAGCCAAGAACAGACTAGCGGAGGAACCCAGTACTTC.

This clone was seen just once. This chain joins TRBV18 and TRBJ2-1, with 13 positions matching TRBD2. The V gene end was trimmed by 3 bases and the J gene end by 2 bases; junction bases not matched to a gene: 7. The CDR3 sequence is 18 residues long. Germline V gives CDR1 KGHSH, CDR2 LQKENI. CDR3 sequence reads: CASSPRTSGSVAYNEQFF. CDR3 nucleotides: TGTGCCAGCTCACCCAGGACTAGCGGGAGTGTCGCCTACAATGAGCAGTTCTTC.

CDR3 DNA sequence: TGTGCCATCAGCCCCGCCCAGGGACCATTATACTTC. It translates to CAISPAQGPLYF. The J gene is TRBJ2-4, the V gene TRBV10-3, with D perhaps assigned TRBD1 or TRBD2 (5 bases each). Deletions cut 6 bases from V and 16 bases from J, with 19 bases between. Germline CDR1 ENHRY, CDR2 SYGVKD. The CDR3 runs to 12 residues.

This chain connects TRBV19 to TRBJ1-1; D remains unclear. V lost 4 bases to trimming and J lost 8 bases, with 14 bases between them. CDR1 and CDR2 from the germline V gene are LNHDA and SQIVND (reference sequence). This CDR3 is built from 13 residues. The CDR3 coding sequence is TGTGCCAGTAGTACCCAACTACCTTGGGAAGCTTTCTTT. Protein sequence: CASSTQLPWEAFF.

This clone was seen once. CDR3 DNA sequence: TGTGCCAGCAGACCTCGACCAGGACTATACGAGCAGTACTTC. Translating it yields CASRPRPGLYEQYF. This chain connects TRBV27 to TRBJ2-7, with D maybe TRBD2 (6 bases). V was shortened by 6 bases and J by 4 bases, with 16 bases between the two germline ends. The germline V gene has CDR1 MNHEY and CDR2 SMNVEV (reference sequence). This CDR3 has 14 residues.

The rearrangement links TRBV10-3 to TRBJ1-3; 10 bases map to TRBD1. Per germline, CDR1 ENHRY and CDR2 SYGVKD. This CDR3 has 17 residues. V gave up 4 bases and J gave up 4 bases; unmatched junction bases: 10. The CDR3 DNA sequence: TGTGCCATCAGTGGAACTGACAGGGGGCTACAGGGAAACACCATATATTTT. This codes for CAISGTDRGLQGNTIYF.

The rearrangement links TRBV18 to TRBJ2-6; D gene uncertain. Germline loops: CDR1 KGHSH, CDR2 LQKENI. The CDR3 runs to 16 residues. V lost 0 bases, J lost 0 bases, and 6 bases lay in between. CDR3 in DNA: TGTGCCAGCTCACCACCGTCGGCCTCTGGGGCCAACGTCCTGACTTTC. Translating gives CASSPPSASGANVLTF. Looking up the rest from reference TRBV18 and TRBJ2-6 gives the full variable domain: NAGVMQNPRHLVRRRGQEARLRCSPMKGHSHVYWYRQLPEEGLKFMVYLQKENIIDESGMPKERFSAEFPKEGPSILRIQQVVRGDSAAYFCASSPPSASGANVLTFGAGSRLTVL.

The chain recombines TRBV4-1 with TRBJ2-1; D uncertain. Per the germline V gene, CDR1 is MGHRA and CDR2 is YSYEKL. This CDR3 comprises 16 residues. V was clipped by 1 base and J by 2 bases, with 12 bases between them. DNA of the CDR3: TGCGCCAGCAGCCAAGCGGGCTACAAAGCCTACAATGAGCAGTTCTTC. Residues: CASSQAGYKAYNEQFF.

The V and J genes are TRBV10-2 and TRBJ2-7; 13 positions match TRBD2. This CDR3 has 19 amino acids. The J segment lost 2 bases and the V segment lost 2 bases, leaving 12 bases of the junction unmatched. The germline gives CDR1 WSHSY, CDR2 SAAADI. The CDR3 region is CASSETSGRAAGRTYEQYF. In nucleotides, the CDR3 is TGCGCCAGCAGTGAGACTAGCGGGAGGGCGGCGGGTCGCACCTACGAGCAGTACTTC.

The chain recombines TRBV6-5 with TRBJ2-1, with D perhaps TRBD1 (6 bases). Germline V lookup: CDR1 MNHEY, CDR2 SVGAGI. V lost 9 bases and J lost 10, with 16 bases in between. CDR3 size: 12 residues. The CDR3 spells CASRGHADEQFF. The CDR3 DNA reads as TGTGCCAGTCGGGGACACGCGGACGAGCAGTTCTTC.

The rearrangement joins TRBV5-1 to TRBJ2-5; TRBD1 aligns across 9 bases. After removal of 4 bases from V and 5 bases from J, the junction contained 9 bases not matched to a gene. This CDR3 has 15 amino acids. CDR1 is SGHRS and CDR2 is YFSETQ in the germline V gene. CDR3 DNA: TGCGCCAGCAGCCCGGGACAGGGATTTAGTGAGACCCAGTACTTC. As protein: CASSPGQGFSETQYF.

Worth noting for this clone: The sample contains more than one DNA sequence encoding this CDR3. This chain uses TRBV7-2 with TRBJ2-7, with D possibly matching TRBD2 (5 bases). Germline V CDR1 and CDR2: SGHTA, FQGNSA. The CDR3 covers 14 residues. V was shortened by 4 bases and J by 0 bases, with 10 bases between the two germline ends. The CDR3 sequence is CASSSRAGSYEQYF. In DNA, the CDR3 is TGTGCCAGCAGCTCCCGGGCGGGCTCCTACGAGCAGTACTTC. Full variable domain (missing parts from reference TRBV7-2 and TRBJ2-7): GAGVSQSPSNKVTEKGKDVELRCDPISGHTALYWYRQSLGQGLEFLIYFQGNSAPDKSGLPSDRFSAERTGGSVSTLTIQRTQQEDSAVYLCASSSRAGSYEQYFGPGTRLTVT.

The chain is built from TRBV9 and TRBJ1-1, with D tentatively TRBD1 (6 bases). The germline gives CDR1 SGDLS, CDR2 YYNGEE. There are 14 residues in the CDR3. V gave up 3 bases and J gave up 10 bases, with 19 bases separating them. CDR3: CASSAGTSDNLAFF. The CDR3 DNA reads as TGTGCCAGCAGCGCCGGGACATCAGATAATTTAGCTTTCTTT.

Remarks on this clone: The sample contains more than one DNA sequence encoding this CDR3. The genes are TRBV7-9 and TRBJ2-7; 13 nucleotides line up with TRBD2. The CDR3 totals 14 residues. Germline CDR1 and CDR2: SEHNR and FQNEAQ (reference sequence). V was clipped by 1 base and J by 6 bases; unmatched bases: 0. This CDR3 reads CASSLGLAGGEQYF. The CDR3 bases are TGTGCCAGCAGCTTAGGACTAGCGGGAGGCGAGCAGTACTTC.

The chain joins TRBV18 to TRBJ2-7, with TRBD2 identical over 9 bases. V dropped 1 base and J dropped 5; count of bases not matched to a gene: 6. Per germline, CDR1 KGHSH and CDR2 LQKENI. The CDR3 extends over 15 amino acids. The chain's CDR3 is CASSPRPSGKDEQYF. The CDR3 region has the DNA TGTGCCAGCTCACCACGGCCTAGCGGGAAGGACGAGCAGTACTTC.

The V gene is TRBV5-1, the J gene TRBJ2-1; 7 bases match TRBD2. V lost 1 base to trimming and J lost 13 bases; unmatched junction nucleotides: 8. CDR3 length: 13 amino acids. CDR1 is SGHRS, CDR2 YFSETQ, per germline. As DNA, the CDR3 is TGCGCCAGCAGCTTGAGGGAGGGATTAGATCAGTTCTTC. It encodes CASSLREGLDQFF.

CDR3 nucleotides: TGCGCCAGCAGCCAAGATTCAGTAGCTTTGAACACCGGGGAGCTGTTTTTT. This gives the protein CASSQDSVALNTGELFF. The chain couples TRBV4-3 to TRBJ2-2; D call uncertain. From germline, CDR1 is LGHNA and CDR2 YSLEER. This CDR3 contains 17 residues. V lost 0 bases and J lost 1, with 12 bases in between.

Concerning this clone: Other DNA sequences in the sample encode the same CDR3. This chain joins TRBV27 and TRBJ2-7; TRBD2 aligns across 11 bases. The CDR3 consists of 15 residues. Trimming at V came to 0 bases and at J to 3 bases, leaving 1 base not matched to a gene. Germline CDR1 MNHEY, CDR2 SMNVEV (reference sequence). The CDR3 nucleotides read TGTGCCAGCAGTTTATCCGGGACTAGCGGCTACGAGCAGTACTTC. This gives the protein CASSLSGTSGYEQYF.